In its sample, the clone carrying this TCR beta chain is medium-sized. Antigen specificity is unknown. The template for each sample was around 540 ng of genomic DNA, which had been extracted from bulk tumor tissue. Every primary tumor yielded several biopsies, spaced far apart, that were taken during surgery. Curative surgical treatment was performed in patients who had newly diagnosed, untreated non-small cell lung cancer. Every donor was a newly diagnosed non-small cell lung cancer patient having surgery with curative intent. This sample was taken from a study of immune heterogeneity within non-small cell lung tumors. General study findings and limits: The study found identical dominant CDR3 beta clonotypes recurring across tumor sites within a patient, alongside site-unique high-frequency clones. T-cell clonality in a given local region correlated moderately yet significantly with the local tumor mutational burden (R roughly 0.31).

The V end lost 3 bases, the J end lost 0 bases, and 7 bases lay between the germline ends. CDR3 size: 14 residues. CDR1 and CDR2 (germline): MNHEY, SMNVEV (reference sequence). It was with 32 V and 13 J primers that multiplex PCR amplified TCR beta CDR3. TCRdb re-derived calls from the multiplex PCR reads in MiXCR, one entry per CDR3 protein. The sample records about 20,000 distinct CDR3 sequences, 28% being singletons. The rearrangement uses TRBV27 and TRBJ2-3; D uncertain. The sequence was collected from a man aged 35 to 55 with non-small cell lung cancer. The sample taken for sequencing was lung tumor tissue. The CDR3 coding sequence is TGTGCCAGCAGTTTCTTAGGGAGCACAGATACGCAGTATTTT. Its translation: CASSFLGSTDTQYF.